This TCR beta chain appears in the sequencing data of a study of graft-versus-host responses after intestinal transplantation. General study points: GvH clones appeared in recipient marrow, some first in ileum or blood.

Turning to this clone: Its matching antigen is unknown.

Trimming removed 2 bases at V and 6 bases at J, with 16 bases between. CDR3 length: 15 residues. The germline gives CDR1 SGHDT, CDR2 YYEEEE. The method was immunoSEQ multiplex PCR; TCRdb's version includes in-frame clones alone and lacks a portion of them. The repertoire consists of roughly 100,000 clones, with roughly 93% occurring once and the leading ten covering 1.2%. The chain employs TRBV5-6 and TRBJ2-3, with D possibly being TRBD2 (5 bases). The sequences come from unstimulated CD8+ T cells sorted from spleen or lymph node cells, collected before intestinal transplant. This receptor was identified in a human donor who received an intestinal transplant. CDR3 nucleotides: TGTGCCAGCAGCTTTGCACTCGGGGTTTCGGATACGCAGTATTTT. The encoded protein is CASSFALGVSDTQYF.